This passage covers 12 T cell receptor beta chains from one sample sequenced in a study of T cell repertoires in cytomegalovirus infection. One entry per CDR3 protein, called by TCRdb with MiXCR from the reads. The sample lists a few hundred thousand distinct CDR3 sequences, approximately 25% seen once, with around 13% in the top ten. The source material was PBMCs. These receptors originate from a human donor in good health (CMV status not recorded). Some clones in this sample may be carry-over from other donors' samples.

The V call is TRBV19, the J call TRBJ1-1, with 10 positions matching TRBD1. Per the germline V gene, CDR1 is LNHDA and CDR2 is SQIVND (reference sequence). With 5 bases clipped from V and 4 bases from J, the junction kept 16 bases outside the gene matches. This CDR3 is 18 amino acids long. The CDR3, as DNA: TGTGCCAGTAGTGACCTGACAGGGGGCTCTCCCGACCCCACTGAAGCTTTCTTT. Residues: CASSDLTGGSPDPTEAFF.

This clonotype was recorded many times. J is TRBJ1-1 and V is TRBV7-8, with 8 bases that match TRBD1. This CDR3 contains 13 residues. The V and J ends lost 3 bases and 10 bases, in that order; junction bases with no gene match: 7. The germline CDR1 and CDR2 sequences are SGHVS and FQNEAQ. CDR3 DNA: TGTGCCAGCAGCTTTCAAAAAGACAGGGGAGCTTTCTTT. Translation gives CASSFQKDRGAFF.

In its sample, this clonotype was seen a few times. This chain links TRBV24-1 with TRBJ2-1, with 7 nucleotides matching TRBD2. The CDR3 has 15 residues. J gave up 6 bases and V 1 base, and 5 bases lay outside the gene matches. The germline CDR1 and CDR2 sequences are KGHDR and SFDVKD. For the CDR3, the DNA is TGTGCCACCAGTGATTTTGCGGGAGCTTCCAATGAGCAGTTCTTC. This translates into CATSDFAGASNEQFF.

This clonotype appeared a few times. The gene calls are TRBV6-2 or TRBV6-3 and TRBJ1-1; D not resolved. Germline V CDR1 and CDR2: MNHEY, SVGEGT. The CDR3 runs to 11 residues. V lost 6 bases and J lost 4, with 6 bases in between. As DNA, the CDR3 is TGTGCCAGCAGCTGGGGCACTGAAGCTTTCTTT. Translated, it gives CASSWGTEAFF.

This clonotype was seen more than once but under ten times. The chain recombines TRBV12-3 or TRBV12-4 with TRBJ2-1; D is perhaps TRBD2 (5 bases). The CDR3 is 13 amino acids. V lost 3 bases, J lost 6 bases, and 9 bases lay in between. The CDR3 loop is CASSFASINEQFF. For the CDR3, the DNA is TGTGCCAGCAGTTTCGCTAGCATCAATGAGCAGTTCTTC.

The genes are TRBV11-3 and TRBJ2-2, with TRBD1 matching 11 bases. This CDR3 spans 18 amino acids. V lost 2 bases and J lost 6; bases outside the gene matches: 11. From germline, CDR1 is SGHNT and CDR2 YENEEA. CDR3 nucleotides: TGTGCCAGCAGCTTACACGGACAGGGGGCAGTCTCGGCCGGGGAGCTGTTTTTT. Translation: CASSLHGQGAVSAGELFF.

This clonotype turned up a few times. The chain carries TRBV10-3 and TRBJ2-4, with TRBD1 matching 8 bases. From germline, CDR1 is ENHRY and CDR2 SYGVKD. The CDR3 totals 15 residues. V lost 6 bases and J lost 5; bases outside the gene matches: 9. CDR3 DNA sequence: TGTGCCATCAGCCTGGACAGGGAGGTCCAAAACATTCAGTACTTC. Its protein product is CAISLDREVQNIQYF.

The genes are TRBV7-9 and TRBJ1-1, with D possibly TRBD1 on 5 matching bases. This CDR3 is 12 amino acids long. CDR1 SEHNR and CDR2 FQNEAQ come from the germline V gene (reference sequence). The germline V and J ends were trimmed by 10 bases and 2 bases, with 11 bases remaining between them. The CDR3 DNA sequence: TGTGCCACCAGGAGGGACAACACTGAAGCTTTCTTT. Encoded protein: CATRRDNTEAFF.

There are a few counts of this clonotype. The chain combines TRBV27 with TRBJ2-1, with 9 nucleotides matching TRBD2. Germline CDR1 is MNHEY and CDR2 is SMNVEV (reference sequence). The CDR3 spans 16 residues. The junction had 11 bases not matched to a gene; V was cut back by 8 bases and J by 3 bases. CDR3 coding DNA: TGTGCCAGCGGGCGTCAGGCGGGAGGGTACTACAATGAGCAGTTCTTC. Protein sequence: CASGRQAGGYYNEQFF.

This clonotype has only a few counts. This chain connects TRBV20-1 to TRBJ2-1; either TRBD1 or TRBD2 may supply D (6 bases each). The CDR3 consists of 14 residues. V was cut by 1 base and J by 4 bases, with 11 bases left in between. The germline V gene has CDR1 DFQATT and CDR2 SNEGSKA (reference sequence). Written as DNA, the CDR3 is TGCAGTGCTAGAGTAGGGGGGTCTTACAATGAGCAGTTCTTC. Encoded protein: CSARVGGSYNEQFF.

The rearrangement uses TRBV15 and TRBJ2-6; D is unclear. Germline V lookup: CDR1 LNHNV, CDR2 YYDKDF (reference sequence). The ends were cut back, 6 bases at V and 3 bases at J, with 3 bases in the middle. The CDR3 is 12 amino acids. CDR3 DNA sequence: TGTGCCACCAGGGTTGGGGCCAACGTCCTGACTTTC. Protein product: CATRVGANVLTF.

V and J are TRBV6-2 or TRBV6-3 and TRBJ2-3; D is unclear. Germline CDR1 MNHEY, CDR2 SVGEGT. Trimming stripped 6 bases from V and 1 base from J, with 14 bases between. The CDR3 covers 15 residues. The CDR3 sequence: CASRSTGGGTDTQYF. Here the CDR3 DNA reads TGTGCCAGCAGATCGACTGGTGGGGGCACAGATACGCAGTATTTT.